A single sample is the source of the 21 T cell receptor beta chains below, sequenced in a study of OX40 agonist ivuxolimab in advanced cancers. Some clones are missing from TCRdb's copy, which holds only in-frame ones; the method was immunoSEQ multiplex PCR. The sample yields tens of thousands of clones, less than 90% seen once. Here the sequenced sample was CD4+ or CD8+ T cells sorted from blood, taken in a trial of the OX40 agonist ivuxolimab. These receptors were taken from an adult with an advanced solid tumor such as melanoma, head and neck, liver or kidney cancer.

The rearrangement links TRBV7-2 to TRBJ2-7; 11 bases agree with TRBD2. This CDR3 has 15 amino acids. Losses at the gene ends were 5 bases for V and 4 bases for J; bases not matched to a gene: 7. The germline CDR1 and CDR2 sequences are SGHTA and FQGNSA. In nucleotides, the CDR3 is TGTGCCAGCAGCCCAAGACTAGCGGGGTCTTACGAGCAGTACTTC. Protein: CASSPRLAGSYEQYF.

The chain is built from TRBV28 and TRBJ2-6, with no clear D. The germline CDR1 and CDR2 sequences are MDHEN and SYDVKM. This CDR3 has 15 residues. V shed 1 base and J shed 0 bases, with 4 bases lying between them. CDR3 coding DNA: TGTGCCAGCAGTTTATCGCGCTCTGGGGCCAACGTCCTGACTTTC. Its translation: CASSLSRSGANVLTF.

V gene TRBV30 combines with J gene TRBJ1-5; D ambiguous. With 2 bases removed from V and 4 bases from J, the gap between germline ends came to 12 bases. The CDR3 has 14 residues. The germline V gene encodes CDR1 GTSNPN and CDR2 SVGIG (reference sequence). CDR3 sequence (DNA): TGTGCCTGGAGTAGTGGGGATCGGAATCAGCCCCAGCATTTT. Amino acid sequence: CAWSSGDRNQPQHF.

The chain links TRBV18 to TRBJ2-5; 13 positions agree with TRBD2. The CDR3 runs to 18 residues. The V gene's germline CDR1 is KGHSH and CDR2 LQKENI. V was pared by 3 bases and J by 2 bases, with 9 bases of the junction left unmatched. This CDR3 reads CASSPRGLAGSRQETQYF. The CDR3 DNA sequence: TGTGCCAGCTCACCCCGGGGACTAGCGGGAAGCCGACAAGAGACCCAGTACTTC. Together with reference TRBV18 and TRBJ2-5, the CDR3 gives the full variable domain: NAGVMQNPRHLVRRRGQEARLRCSPMKGHSHVYWYRQLPEEGLKFMVYLQKENIIDESGMPKERFSAEFPKEGPSILRIQQVVRGDSAAYFCASSPRGLAGSRQETQYFGPGTRLLVL.

The rearrangement uses TRBV5-1 and TRBJ2-3, with 9 bases that match TRBD2. Germline V gene sequence: CDR1 SGHRS, CDR2 YFSETQ. With 0 bases clipped from V and 2 bases from J, the junction kept 4 bases outside the gene matches. The CDR3 covers 16 residues. The CDR3 bases are TGCGCCAGCAGCTTGGATGGCGGGGGGGCCACAGATACGCAGTATTTT. This gives the protein CASSLDGGGATDTQYF.

The chain carries TRBV4-1 and TRBJ1-6; possibly TRBD1 for D (5 bases). The germline V gene encodes CDR1 MGHRA and CDR2 YSYEKL. CDR3 length: 15 amino acids. Between the trimmed V and J ends, which lost 0 bases and 8 bases, there was a span of 11 bases. This CDR3 is CASSQDLREYSPLHF. In DNA, the CDR3 is TGCGCCAGCAGCCAAGATCTCAGGGAGTATTCACCCCTCCACTTT.

The chain combines TRBV7-2 with TRBJ2-2; 12 nucleotides line up with TRBD2. This CDR3 has 15 residues. In germline, CDR1 is SGHTA, CDR2 FQGNSA. The V and J ends lost 6 bases and 9 bases, in that order; junction bases with no gene match: 8. DNA for the CDR3: TGTGCCAGCAGTATTGGACTAGCGGGGAAACGGGAGCTGTTTTTT. Its translation: CASSIGLAGKRELFF.

This chain uses TRBV27 with TRBJ2-3, with D possibly being TRBD1 (6 bases). This CDR3 contains 16 residues. Looked up from germline, CDR1 is MNHEY and CDR2 is SMNVEV (reference sequence). Between the trimmed V and J ends, which lost 3 bases and 9 bases, there was a span of 22 bases. In nucleotides, the CDR3 is TGTGCCAGCAGTTTCGGAACTACCGGGACAATGGAAACGCAGTATTTT. Its translation: CASSFGTTGTMETQYF.

The chain combines TRBV7-2 with TRBJ2-7; D unresolved. CDR3 length equals 16 residues. CDR1 SGHTA and CDR2 FQGNSA come from the germline V gene. V dropped 0 bases and J dropped 4 bases, with 16 bases sitting between them. CDR3 region: CASSLAPSRSGYEQYF. CDR3 bases: TGTGCCAGCAGCTTAGCCCCGAGCAGATCAGGATACGAGCAGTACTTC.

This rearrangement joins TRBV6-1 to TRBJ2-7; D is unclear. The CDR3 extends over 13 amino acids. The germline V gene has CDR1 MNHNS and CDR2 SASEGT. The V end was cut by 5 bases, the J end by 2 bases, with 10 bases between. This CDR3 is CASSTERAYEQYF. The CDR3 DNA sequence: TGTGCCAGCAGTACCGAAAGGGCCTACGAGCAGTACTTC.

In this sample, this clone turned up a few times. The chain carries TRBV19 and TRBJ1-1; D remains ambiguous. The CDR3 loop spans 11 amino acids. Trimming pared 7 bases from V and 5 bases from J, leaving 8 bases between. In germline, CDR1 is LNHDA, CDR2 SQIVND (reference sequence). This chain's CDR3 is CASKDRTEAFF. CDR3 coding DNA: TGTGCCAGTAAGGACCGTACTGAAGCTTTCTTT.

In this sample, this clone turned up once. The chain joins TRBV6-1 to TRBJ1-1; D is ambiguous. Trimming removed 5 bases from V and 11 bases from J, with 6 bases in between. Germline V gene lookup returns CDR1 MNHNS and CDR2 SASEGT. The CDR3 loop spans 9 amino acids. CDR3 coding DNA: TGTGCCAGCAGTTCCGCGGCTTTCTTT. This gives the protein CASSSAAFF.

The chain is built from TRBV7-2 and TRBJ1-6, with a tentative D call TRBD1 (6 bases). Germline assignment: CDR1 SGHTA and CDR2 FQGNSA. The CDR3 contains 15 residues. V was shortened by 4 bases and J by 2 bases, with 9 bases between the two germline ends. In nucleotides, the CDR3 is TGTGCCAGCAGCTCGCAGGGGACCTATAATTCACCCCTCCACTTT. It translates to CASSSQGTYNSPLHF.

This sequence joins TRBV9 and TRBJ1-3; D gene unclear. The germline gives CDR1 SGDLS, CDR2 YYNGEE. The CDR3 extends over 16 amino acids. Trimming cost V 4 bases and J 4 bases, with 18 bases left between them. The chain's CDR3 is CASSSQESMSGNTIYF. The CDR3 coding sequence is TGTGCCAGCAGCTCCCAGGAGTCTATGAGCGGAAACACCATATATTTT.

The table lists this clone with a count of one. The chain has TRBV14 and TRBJ1-2; D gene ambiguous. CDR1 SGHDN and CDR2 FVKESK come from the germline V gene. V lost 4 bases, J lost 4 bases, and 10 bases lay in between. The length of the CDR3 is 13 residues. The CDR3 coding sequence is TGTGCCAGCAGCCGGACCGACGGCTATGGCTACACCTTC. It is translated as CASSRTDGYGYTF.

The chain links TRBV11-2 to TRBJ1-6; perhaps TRBD1 as D (6 bases). CDR1 and CDR2 (germline): SGHAT, FQNNGV. Trimming removed 5 bases from V and 6 bases from J, with 11 bases in between. This CDR3 is 14 amino acids long. In DNA, the CDR3 is TGTGCCAGCAGCACGGGACACGTTAATTCACCCCTCCACTTT. This gives the protein CASSTGHVNSPLHF.

This clone occurred once. The rearrangement uses TRBV9 and TRBJ2-1; D uncertain. The CDR3 has 13 residues. Germline-derived CDR1 and CDR2 are SGDLS and YYNGEE. V shed 1 base and J shed 10 bases, with 12 bases lying between them. CDR3 sequence reads: CASSVISDTEQFF. In DNA form, the CDR3 reads TGTGCCAGCAGCGTAATCTCCGACACGGAGCAGTTCTTC.

By share, this clone ranks as medium-sized. The V gene is TRBV19, the J gene TRBJ1-5; 8 bases fit TRBD1. The CDR3 is made up of 14 amino acids. Trimming removed 6 bases from V and 2 bases from J; junction bases left unmatched: 3. Looked up from germline, CDR1 is LNHDA and CDR2 is SQIVND (reference sequence). DNA for the CDR3: TGTGCCAGTAGCGACAGGGGTGGCAATCAGCCCCAGCATTTT. Translated, it gives CASSDRGGNQPQHF. Using reference TRBV19 and TRBJ1-5 for the parts outside the CDR3, the full variable domain is DGGITQSPKYLFRKEGQNVTLSCEQNLNHDAMYWYRQDPGQGLRLIYYSQIVNDFQKGDIAEGYSVSREKKESFPLTVTSAQKNPTAFYLCASSDRGGNQPQHFGDGTRLSIL.

The chain combines TRBV5-1 with TRBJ2-7; D possibly corresponds to TRBD1 (5 bases). The ends were cut back, 9 bases at V and 3 bases at J, with 19 bases in the middle. In germline, CDR1 is SGHRS, CDR2 YFSETQ. The CDR3 extends over 14 amino acids. CDR3 residues: CATSIRGGYYEQYF. CDR3 nucleotide sequence: TGCGCCACAAGTATAAGGGGCGGATACTACGAGCAGTACTTC.

Note on this clone: One end of the junction does not line up with germline, which may come from a read error. The chain combines TRBV4-3 with TRBJ1-1; unclear D gene. The CDR3 runs 15 residues. Germline loops: CDR1 LGHNA, CDR2 YSLEER. The CDR3 protein is CASGQGLARNTEAFF. The CDR3 coding sequence is TGCGCCAGCGGCCAAGGGCTGGCCAGAAACACTGAAGCTTTCTTT.

This clone was recorded once. The chain has TRBV19 and TRBJ1-1; unclear D gene. V was cut by 6 bases and J by 3 bases, with 8 bases left in between. Germline assignment: CDR1 LNHDA and CDR2 SQIVND (reference sequence). The CDR3 consists of 12 residues. CDR3 sequence: CASRRQDTEAFF. The CDR3 DNA sequence: TGTGCCAGTAGGCGCCAGGACACTGAAGCTTTCTTT.